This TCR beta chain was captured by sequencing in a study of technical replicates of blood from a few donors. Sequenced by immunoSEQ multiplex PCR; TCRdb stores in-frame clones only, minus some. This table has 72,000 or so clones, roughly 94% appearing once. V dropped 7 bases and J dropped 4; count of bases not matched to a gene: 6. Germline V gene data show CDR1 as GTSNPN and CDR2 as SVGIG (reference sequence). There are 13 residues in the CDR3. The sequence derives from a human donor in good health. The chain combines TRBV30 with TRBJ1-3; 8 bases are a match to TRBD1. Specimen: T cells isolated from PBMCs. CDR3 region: CAYFGTGGNTIYF. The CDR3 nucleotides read TGTGCCTACTTCGGGACAGGAGGAAACACCATATATTTT.